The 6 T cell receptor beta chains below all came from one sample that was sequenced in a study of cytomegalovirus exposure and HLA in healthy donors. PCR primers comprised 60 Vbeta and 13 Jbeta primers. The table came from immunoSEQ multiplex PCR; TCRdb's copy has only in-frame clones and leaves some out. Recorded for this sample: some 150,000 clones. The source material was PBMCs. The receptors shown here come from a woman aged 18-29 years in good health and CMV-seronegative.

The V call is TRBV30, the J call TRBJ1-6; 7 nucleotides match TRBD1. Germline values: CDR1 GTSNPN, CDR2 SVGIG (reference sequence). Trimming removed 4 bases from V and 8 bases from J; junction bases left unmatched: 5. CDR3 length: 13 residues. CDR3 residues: CAWTDRVDSPLHF. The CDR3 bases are TGTGCCTGGACAGACAGGGTGGATTCACCCCTCCACTTT.

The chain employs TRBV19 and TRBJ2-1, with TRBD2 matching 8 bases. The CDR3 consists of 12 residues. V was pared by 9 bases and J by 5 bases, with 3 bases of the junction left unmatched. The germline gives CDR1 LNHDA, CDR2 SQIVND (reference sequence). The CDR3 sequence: CASGLADNEQFF. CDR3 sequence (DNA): TGTGCCAGCGGACTAGCTGACAATGAGCAGTTCTTC.

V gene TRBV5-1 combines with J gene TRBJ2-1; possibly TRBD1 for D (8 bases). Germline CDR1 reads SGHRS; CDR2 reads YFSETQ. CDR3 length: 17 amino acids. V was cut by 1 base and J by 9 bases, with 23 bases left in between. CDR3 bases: TGCGCCAGCAGCTTGAACGGACAGGGCCCGGGAGGTCGTGAGCAGTTCTTC. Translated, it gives CASSLNGQGPGGREQFF. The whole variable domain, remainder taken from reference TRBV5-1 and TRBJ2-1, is KAGVTQTPRYLIKTRGQQVTLSCSPISGHRSVSWYQQTPGQGLQFLFEYFSETQRNKGNFPGRFSGRQFSNSRSEMNVSTLELGDSALYLCASSLNGQGPGGREQFFGPGTRLTVL.

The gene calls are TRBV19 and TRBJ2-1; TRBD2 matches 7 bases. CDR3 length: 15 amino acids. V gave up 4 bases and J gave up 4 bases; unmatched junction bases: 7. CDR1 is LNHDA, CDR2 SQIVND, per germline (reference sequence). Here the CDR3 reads CASSRASGGYNEQFF. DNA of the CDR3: TGTGCCAGTAGTAGGGCTAGCGGTGGTTACAATGAGCAGTTCTTC.

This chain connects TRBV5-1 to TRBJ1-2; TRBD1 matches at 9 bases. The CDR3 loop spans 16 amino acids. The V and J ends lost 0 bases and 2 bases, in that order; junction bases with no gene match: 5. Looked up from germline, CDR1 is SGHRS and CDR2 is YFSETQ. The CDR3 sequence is CASSLEPGQGNYGYTF. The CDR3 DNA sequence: TGCGCCAGCAGCTTGGAGCCGGGACAGGGAAACTATGGCTACACCTTC. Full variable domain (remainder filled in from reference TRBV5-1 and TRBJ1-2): KAGVTQTPRYLIKTRGQQVTLSCSPISGHRSVSWYQQTPGQGLQFLFEYFSETQRNKGNFPGRFSGRQFSNSRSEMNVSTLELGDSALYLCASSLEPGQGNYGYTFGSGTRLTVV.

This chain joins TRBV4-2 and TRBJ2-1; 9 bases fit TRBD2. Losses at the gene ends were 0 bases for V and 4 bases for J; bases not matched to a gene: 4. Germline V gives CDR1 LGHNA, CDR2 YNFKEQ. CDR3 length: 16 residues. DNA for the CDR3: TGTGCCAGCAGCCAAGATGAGACTAGCGGTTACAATGAGCAGTTCTTC. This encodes CASSQDETSGYNEQFF.